This T cell receptor beta chain was found in a study of control samples from healthy donors and cancer patients. The repertoire was sequenced with immunoSEQ multiplex PCR; TCRdb's copy has only in-frame clones and lacks some. The sample has about 98,000 clones, roughly three quarters seen once. The CDR3 consists of 13 residues. V was shortened by 9 bases and J by 3 bases, with 11 bases between the two germline ends. Germline V gives CDR1 MNHNY, CDR2 SVGAGI (reference sequence). Sequenced: blood. This sequence joins TRBV6-6 and TRBJ2-2; D not certain. This TCR came from a woman aged 25 to 39 in good health. This chain's CDR3 is CASILRDTGELFF. The CDR3 DNA reads TGTGCCAGTATACTTAGGGACACCGGGGAGCTGTTTTTT.